These 32 T cell receptor beta chains came from one sample sequenced in a study of blood T cell repertoires in COVID-19. The repertoire was sequenced with immunoSEQ multiplex PCR; TCRdb's copy has only in-frame clones and lacks some. Among 270,000 or so clones listed, under 90% were seen once. The specimen sequenced was peripheral blood. These receptors were collected from a human donor in a cohort sampled during active COVID-19.

The chain couples TRBV10-1 to TRBJ2-5; unclear D gene. CDR3 length equals 13 residues. The ends were cut back, 3 bases at V and 5 bases at J, with 10 bases in the middle. Germline CDR1 is WNHNN and CDR2 is SYGVQD (reference sequence). The CDR3 region has the DNA TGCGCCAGCAGTGACAACACTATGGAGACCCAGTACTTC. Encoded protein: CASSDNTMETQYF.

This clone was counted a few times. The rearrangement uses TRBV28 and TRBJ1-4; a possible D gene is TRBD1 (5 bases). Germline-derived CDR1 and CDR2 are MDHEN and SYDVKM. The V end lost 6 bases, the J end lost 6 bases, and 17 bases lay between the germline ends. CDR3 size: 15 residues. CDR3 DNA sequence: TGTGCCAGCAGCCCGGGAGGGGCGAATTATGAAAAACTGTTTTTT. Residues: CASSPGGANYEKLFF.

The chain couples TRBV27 to TRBJ2-1; 7 nucleotides match TRBD1. Germline trimming cut 5 bases from V and 9 bases from J; bases unmatched to any gene: 7. Germline CDR1 reads MNHEY; CDR2 reads SMNVEV (reference sequence). The CDR3 contains 13 residues. The CDR3 spells CASSRLGGSEQFF. CDR3 sequence (DNA): TGTGCCAGCAGTAGGTTAGGGGGCAGTGAGCAGTTCTTC.

This clone showed up just once. J is TRBJ1-6 and V is TRBV5-1; D is possibly TRBD1 (6 bases). The V and J ends lost 4 bases and 4 bases respectively, with 18 bases between them. Germline-derived CDR1 and CDR2 are SGHRS and YFSETQ. The CDR3 consists of 17 residues. The CDR3 DNA reads TGCGCCAGCAGCCCCCGAGGTGGGGGCGGTTATAATTCACCCCTCCACTTT. Residues: CASSPRGGGGYNSPLHF.

The J gene is TRBJ2-1, the V gene TRBV12-3 or TRBV12-4; 14 nucleotides line up with TRBD2. The CDR3 totals 13 residues. Trimming at V came to 4 bases and at J to 15 bases, leaving 5 bases not matched to a gene. The CDR3 loop is CASSSGLAGGRFF. CDR3 bases: TGTGCCAGCAGTTCAGGACTAGCGGGAGGCCGGTTCTTC.

The V gene is TRBV2, the J gene TRBJ2-3; a weak D match, TRBD2 (6 bases). In germline, CDR1 is SNHLY, CDR2 FYNNEI. The V end was cut by 6 bases, the J end by 2 bases, with 18 bases between. CDR3 length equals 16 residues. Here the CDR3 DNA reads TGTGCCAGCAGGTCTCGGACGGGGGTTTCCACAGATACGCAGTATTTT. Its protein product is CASRSRTGVSTDTQYF.

This chain connects TRBV5-8 to TRBJ1-1, with D perhaps matching TRBD1 (6 bases). Trimming cost V 3 bases and J 6 bases, with 18 bases left between them. Germline CDR1 reads SGHTS; CDR2 reads YDEGEE. The CDR3 loop spans 15 amino acids. CDR3 in amino acids: CASSSLHRVSAEAFF. As DNA, the CDR3 is TGTGCCAGCAGCTCGTTACACAGGGTATCGGCTGAAGCTTTCTTT.

This clone was picked up one time. The rearrangement links TRBV18 to TRBJ1-1; D possibly corresponds to TRBD1 (6 bases). Germline CDR1 reads KGHSH; CDR2 reads LQKENI. V lost 1 base and J 7 bases, leaving 16 bases between the germline ends. There are 15 residues in the CDR3. The CDR3 reads CASSPRGGTPLEAFF. Here the CDR3 DNA reads TGTGCCAGCTCACCACGGGGGGGCACCCCCCTTGAAGCTTTCTTT.

This clone came up once. The chain uses TRBV18 and TRBJ1-2, with 7 bases that match TRBD1. The CDR3 is 13 residues long. CDR1 KGHSH and CDR2 LQKENI come from the germline V gene. The V and J ends lost 6 bases and 2 bases, in that order; junction bases with no gene match: 3. CDR3: CASSLGQNYGYTF. For the CDR3, the DNA is TGTGCCAGCTCTCTGGGACAGAACTATGGCTACACCTTC.

V usage is TRBV7-2 and J usage is TRBJ1-1; 8 bases are shared with TRBD1. Trimming cost V 1 base and J 10 bases; bases outside gene matches: 2. The germline V gene encodes CDR1 SGHTA and CDR2 FQGNSA. CDR3 length: 12 amino acids. CDR3 residues: CASSLGRGRAFF. CDR3 sequence (DNA): TGTGCCAGCAGCTTAGGCAGGGGGCGAGCTTTCTTT. The full variable domain, completed using reference TRBV7-2 and TRBJ1-1, is GAGVSQSPSNKVTEKGKDVELRCDPISGHTALYWYRQSLGQGLEFLIYFQGNSAPDKSGLPSDRFSAERTGGSVSTLTIQRTQQEDSAVYLCASSLGRGRAFFGQGTRLTVV.

In this sample, this clone turned up once. V gene TRBV5-1 combines with J gene TRBJ1-4; D is possibly TRBD1 (6 bases). This CDR3 has 15 amino acids. Deletions cut 5 bases from V and 1 base from J, with 12 bases between. Germline V gene data show CDR1 as SGHRS and CDR2 as YFSETQ. The CDR3 bases are TGCGCCAGCAGTCAAATACAGGGAACTAATGAAAAACTGTTTTTT. This sequence encodes CASSQIQGTNEKLFF.

The V gene is TRBV3-1 (or the pseudogene TRBV3-2), the J gene TRBJ2-7, with 7 bases aligning to TRBD2. With 10 bases clipped from V and 7 bases from J, the junction kept 16 bases outside the gene matches. The CDR3 extends over 14 amino acids. Germline V gene sequence: CDR1 LGHDT, CDR2 YNNKEL (reference sequence). For the CDR3, the DNA is TGTGCCACCAGGGAGCGGAGTGGGAGGGGAGAGCAGTACTTC. Its translation is CATRERSGRGEQYF.

The rearrangement uses TRBV12-3 or TRBV12-4 and TRBJ2-1; D gene uncertain. V was pared by 3 bases and J by 7 bases, with 7 bases between. The CDR3 is 12 residues long. The CDR3 reads CASSLERNEQFF. CDR3 DNA sequence: TGTGCCAGCAGTTTGGAGAGGAATGAGCAGTTCTTC.

The chain has TRBV5-1 and TRBJ2-7; D is possibly TRBD1 (6 bases). V dropped 1 base and J dropped 3 bases, with 14 bases sitting between them. Germline values: CDR1 SGHRS, CDR2 YFSETQ. CDR3 length equals 15 residues. CDR3 residues: CASSLTPGADYEQYF. In DNA form, the CDR3 reads TGCGCCAGCAGCTTGACCCCAGGGGCGGACTACGAGCAGTACTTC. Full variable domain (missing parts from reference TRBV5-1 and TRBJ2-7): KAGVTQTPRYLIKTRGQQVTLSCSPISGHRSVSWYQQTPGQGLQFLFEYFSETQRNKGNFPGRFSGRQFSNSRSEMNVSTLELGDSALYLCASSLTPGADYEQYFGPGTRLTVT.

The chain has TRBV7-9 and TRBJ1-2, with TRBD1 identical over 7 bases. V was clipped by 6 bases and J by 4 bases; unmatched bases: 5. Germline V gene data show CDR1 as SEHNR and CDR2 as FQNEAQ (reference sequence). This CDR3 has 13 amino acids. The CDR3 bases are TGTGCCAGCAGTCCGGGACAGAGCTATGGCTACACCTTC. Translated, it gives CASSPGQSYGYTF.

V gene TRBV5-1 combines with J gene TRBJ2-5; 15 nucleotides line up with TRBD2. This CDR3 has 19 residues. V shed 4 bases, J shed 0 bases, and the junction held 10 bases outside the gene matches. Germline CDR1 is SGHRS and CDR2 is YFSETQ. The CDR3 coding sequence is TGCGCCAGCAGCGGCCCGGGACTAGCGGGGGGACTGTACCAAGAGACCCAGTACTTC. It translates to CASSGPGLAGGLYQETQYF.

The V and J genes are TRBV7-9 and TRBJ2-5; D is possibly TRBD2 (6 bases). The germline gives CDR1 SEHNR, CDR2 FQNEAQ (reference sequence). The germline V and J ends were trimmed by 7 bases and 2 bases, with 17 bases remaining between them. This CDR3 comprises 15 residues. This CDR3 reads CASIPRGGAQETQYF. Here the CDR3 DNA reads TGTGCCAGCATCCCTCGGGGCGGGGCACAAGAGACCCAGTACTTC.

This rearrangement joins TRBV27 to TRBJ2-4; 7 bases agree with TRBD2. This CDR3 contains 15 residues. V shed 8 bases and J 1 base; nucleotides not matched to a gene: 8. Germline V gene lookup returns CDR1 MNHEY and CDR2 SMNVEV (reference sequence). This chain's CDR3 is CASGEGGLAKNIQYF. In DNA form, the CDR3 reads TGTGCCAGCGGGGAGGGCGGGTTGGCCAAAAACATTCAGTACTTC.

The rearrangement links TRBV7-3 to TRBJ2-5; tentative D call: TRBD1 (6 bases). Trimming took 4 bases from V and 5 from J, leaving 11 bases between them. Germline V gene sequence: CDR1 SGHTA, CDR2 FQGTGA. The CDR3 consists of 13 residues. The CDR3 loop is CASSSGVRETQYF. The CDR3 DNA reads TGTGCCAGCAGCTCAGGGGTTCGGGAGACCCAGTACTTC.

The chain carries TRBV4-2 and TRBJ2-1; 11 bases match TRBD2. The CDR3 length is 19 residues. The ends lost 3 bases at V and 3 bases at J; junction bases unmatched: 13. CDR1 and CDR2 (germline): LGHNA, YNFKEQ. This CDR3 reads CASSQKRLAGGQIYNEQFF. CDR3 DNA: TGTGCCAGCAGCCAGAAGCGATTAGCGGGGGGGCAGATCTACAATGAGCAGTTCTTC.

This chain connects TRBV9 to TRBJ2-1; TRBD2 matches 8 bases. Germline V gene lookup returns CDR1 SGDLS and CDR2 YYNGEE. The V and J ends lost 4 bases and 3 bases, in that order; junction bases with no gene match: 9. The CDR3 has 16 residues. CDR3: CASSLRSAGGYNEQFF. For the CDR3, the DNA is TGTGCCAGCAGCCTACGGAGTGCGGGGGGCTACAATGAGCAGTTCTTC.

This sequence joins TRBV7-2 and TRBJ2-4, with 7 bases fitting TRBD2. CDR1 is SGHTA, CDR2 FQGNSA, per germline. CDR3 size: 16 residues. Germline trimming cut 3 bases from V and 1 base from J; bases unmatched to any gene: 6. CDR3 in amino acids: CASSLGGTRAKNIQYF. In DNA form, the CDR3 reads TGTGCCAGCAGCTTGGGGGGGACGCGGGCCAAAAACATTCAGTACTTC.

This clone appeared once. The gene calls are TRBV29-1 and TRBJ2-1; D gene uncertain. This CDR3 is built from 18 residues. CDR1 SQVTM and CDR2 ANQGSEA come from the germline V gene. V was shortened by 0 bases and J by 6 bases, with 24 bases between the two germline ends. CDR3 nucleotide sequence: TGCAGCGTTGAAGATCCAGCCAACTACCTCACGAGAACCAATGAGCAGTTCTTC. Its protein product is CSVEDPANYLTRTNEQFF.

This clone appeared a few times. The CDR3 sequence: CASSPASGVPEAFF. The CDR3 bases are TGCGCCAGCAGCCCGGCGTCAGGGGTTCCTGAAGCTTTCTTT. J is TRBJ1-1 and V is TRBV5-1, with a weak D call TRBD1 (6 bases). V gave up 4 bases and J gave up 6 bases, with 16 bases separating them. The germline gives CDR1 SGHRS, CDR2 YFSETQ. The CDR3 sequence is 14 residues long.

CDR3 nucleotides: TGTGCCAGCAGTTACTCGCGGGGGGGAAACACCATATATTTT. Protein product: CASSYSRGGNTIYF. This chain connects TRBV6-6 to TRBJ1-3, with a weak D call TRBD1 (5 bases). The CDR3 totals 14 residues. V was clipped by 0 bases and J by 4 bases, with 7 bases between them. Germline lookup yields CDR1 MNHNY and CDR2 SVGAGI (reference sequence).

The chain carries TRBV5-1 and TRBJ2-6, with D perhaps TRBD2 (6 bases). V was cut by 4 bases and J by 0 bases, with 11 bases left in between. The CDR3 runs to 16 residues. CDR1 is SGHRS, CDR2 YFSETQ, per germline. This CDR3 reads CASSEWGDSGANVLTF. The CDR3 DNA follows: TGCGCCAGCAGCGAATGGGGGGACTCTGGGGCCAACGTCCTGACTTTC. Complete variable domain (other parts from reference TRBV5-1 and TRBJ2-6): KAGVTQTPRYLIKTRGQQVTLSCSPISGHRSVSWYQQTPGQGLQFLFEYFSETQRNKGNFPGRFSGRQFSNSRSEMNVSTLELGDSALYLCASSEWGDSGANVLTFGAGSRLTVL.

This chain links TRBV7-9 with TRBJ2-5, with 9 bases that match TRBD2. CDR3 length: 16 amino acids. Germline assignment: CDR1 SEHNR and CDR2 FQNEAQ (reference sequence). V was pared by 7 bases and J by 4 bases, with 13 bases of the junction left unmatched. CDR3 sequence (DNA): TGTGCCAGCACCCGAGGGAGTTCAGCGGGGGGAGAGACCCAGTACTTC. Residues: CASTRGSSAGGETQYF.

The chain recombines TRBV2 with TRBJ2-2; TRBD2 might be the D (6 bases). V lost 6 bases and J lost 6, with 14 bases in between. The CDR3 is 14 amino acids. Germline V gene sequence: CDR1 SNHLY, CDR2 FYNNEI. CDR3 amino acids: CASRETGGAGELFF. DNA of the CDR3: TGTGCCAGCAGAGAAACAGGAGGGGCCGGGGAGCTGTTTTTT.

This clone has just a few counts. The J gene is TRBJ2-7, the V gene TRBV7-2; D is undetermined. V was shortened by 1 base and J by 3 bases, with 10 bases between the two germline ends. This CDR3 region has 14 residues. From germline, CDR1 is SGHTA and CDR2 FQGNSA. For the CDR3, the DNA is TGTGCCAGCAGCTTAGACGTCCGGTACTACGAGCAGTACTTC. Residues: CASSLDVRYYEQYF.

This clone was seen only once. The rearrangement joins TRBV27 to TRBJ2-1, with D possibly being TRBD1 (6 bases). The germline V and J ends were trimmed by 7 bases and 4 bases, with 14 bases remaining between them. Germline CDR1 MNHEY, CDR2 SMNVEV (reference sequence). This CDR3 has 14 amino acids. For the CDR3, the DNA is TGTGCCAGCACCAGGGGTGTGGAGTACAATGAGCAGTTCTTC. This encodes CASTRGVEYNEQFF.

The genes are TRBV7-8 and TRBJ2-7; 9 nucleotides line up with TRBD2. The germline V gene has CDR1 SGHVS and CDR2 FQNEAQ. Trimming at V came to 5 bases and at J to 3 bases, leaving 11 bases not matched to a gene. The CDR3 contains 16 residues. For the CDR3, the DNA is TGTGCCAGCAGCCTAATTGGCGGGAGGGCCCTCTACGAGCAGTACTTC. The encoded protein is CASSLIGGRALYEQYF.

DNA of the CDR3: TGTGCCAGTAGTATAGGCGGGGGCGCAGCTGGAAACACCATATATTTT. This sequence encodes CASSIGGGAAGNTIYF. V usage is TRBV19 and J usage is TRBJ1-3, with D maybe TRBD1 (6 bases). V lost 1 base to trimming and J lost 2 bases, with 12 bases between them. CDR3 length: 16 amino acids. Germline V gene sequence: CDR1 LNHDA, CDR2 SQIVND (reference sequence).